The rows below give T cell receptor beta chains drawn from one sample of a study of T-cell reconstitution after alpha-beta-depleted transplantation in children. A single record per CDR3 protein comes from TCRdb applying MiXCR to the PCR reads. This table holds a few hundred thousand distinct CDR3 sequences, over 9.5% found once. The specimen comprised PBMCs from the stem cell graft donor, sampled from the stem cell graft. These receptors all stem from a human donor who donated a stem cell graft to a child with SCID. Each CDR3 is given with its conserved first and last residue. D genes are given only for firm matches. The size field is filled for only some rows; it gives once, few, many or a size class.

CDR3 DNA: TGCAGTGCTACACTCGGGACCCCCTTGGGCAACACTGAAGCTTTCTTT
CDR3 protein: CSATLGTPLGNTEAFF
V gene: TRBV20-1
D gene: .
clone size: many
J gene: TRBJ1-1

CDR3 DNA: TGCGCCAGCAGCCTCCAGCTAACCAACACCGGGGAGCTGTTTTTT
CDR3 protein: CASSLQLTNTGELFF
V gene: TRBV4-1
D gene: .
clone size: many
J gene: TRBJ2-2

CDR3 DNA: TGCAGCGCCGGACAAGTGGGGACTGAAGCTTTCTTT
CDR3 protein: CSAGQVGTEAFF
V gene: TRBV29-1
D gene: .
clone size: few
J gene: TRBJ1-1

CDR3 DNA: TGTGCCAGCAGCGGGAGTGGGACTGAAGCTTTCTTT
CDR3 protein: CASSGSGTEAFF
V gene: TRBV9
D gene: .
clone size: many
J gene: TRBJ1-1

CDR3 DNA: TGCGCCAGCAGCCCCGCATGGAAGGGTTCCGGTGAAGCTTTCTTT
CDR3 protein: CASSPAWKGSGEAFF
V gene: TRBV5-1
D gene: .
clone size: many
J gene: TRBJ1-1

CDR3 DNA: TGCAGTGCTGGACCGGCCCACGAGACCCAGTACTTC
CDR3 protein: CSAGPAHETQYF
V gene: TRBV20-1
D gene: .
clone size: many
J gene: TRBJ2-5

CDR3 DNA: TGTGCCAGCAGTTTATCGGCCCTAAGCTCCTACGAGCAGTACTTC
CDR3 protein: CASSLSALSSYEQYF
V gene: TRBV12-3/TRBV12-4
D gene: .
clone size: many
J gene: TRBJ2-7

CDR3 DNA: TGTGCCAGCAGGGCAGGGCGAGGGAACTATGGCTACACCTTC
CDR3 protein: CASRAGRGNYGYTF
V gene: TRBV2
D gene: .
clone size: many
J gene: TRBJ1-2

CDR3 DNA: TGTGCCAGCAGCTCCCGTTCCATTAGCACAGATACGCAGTATTTT
CDR3 protein: CASSSRSISTDTQYF
V gene: TRBV7-6
D gene: .
clone size: .
J gene: TRBJ2-3

CDR3 DNA: TGCGCCAGCAGTTACGACGGGGATCAGCCCCAGCATTTT
CDR3 protein: CASSYDGDQPQHF
V gene: TRBV5-1
D gene: .
clone size: .
J gene: TRBJ1-5

CDR3 DNA: TGTGCCAGCAGCCGTGACGTTCTTTCACCCCTCCACTTT
CDR3 protein: CASSRDVLSPLHF
V gene: TRBV3-1
D gene: .
clone size: many
J gene: TRBJ1-6

CDR3 DNA: TGTGCCACCAGTGATGGGACTAGCGGCCTCCTAACGCAGTATTTT
CDR3 protein: CATSDGTSGLLTQYF
V gene: TRBV24-1
D gene: TRBD2
clone size: many
J gene: TRBJ2-3

CDR3 DNA: TGCGCCAGCAGCCAGGACGGCGGACTCCGCAATGAGCAGTTCTTC
CDR3 protein: CASSQDGGLRNEQFF
V gene: TRBV4-3
D gene: .
clone size: many
J gene: TRBJ2-1

CDR3 DNA: TGTGCCAGCAGCCCGGGACAGGGGATTAAGGAGACCCAGTACTTC
CDR3 protein: CASSPGQGIKETQYF
V gene: TRBV7-9
D gene: TRBD1
clone size: few
J gene: TRBJ2-5

CDR3 DNA: TGCGCCAGCAGCTTTATAGCGGGGGGTAAGACAGATACGCAGTATTTT
CDR3 protein: CASSFIAGGKTDTQYF
V gene: TRBV5-1
D gene: TRBD2
clone size: many
J gene: TRBJ2-3

CDR3 DNA: TGCAGTGCTCTACAGGGCTCCTCTGGAAACACCATATATTTT
CDR3 protein: CSALQGSSGNTIYF
V gene: TRBV20-1
D gene: .
clone size: many
J gene: TRBJ1-3